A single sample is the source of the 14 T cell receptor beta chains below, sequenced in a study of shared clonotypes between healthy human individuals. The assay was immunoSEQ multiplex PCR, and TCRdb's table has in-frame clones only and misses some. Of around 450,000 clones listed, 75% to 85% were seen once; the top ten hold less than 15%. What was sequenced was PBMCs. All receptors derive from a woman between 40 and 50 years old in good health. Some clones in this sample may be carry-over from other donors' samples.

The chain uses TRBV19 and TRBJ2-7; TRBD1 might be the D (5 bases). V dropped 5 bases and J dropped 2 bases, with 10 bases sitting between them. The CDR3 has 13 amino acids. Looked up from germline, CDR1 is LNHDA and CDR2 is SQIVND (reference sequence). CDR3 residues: CASSFTGPYEQYF. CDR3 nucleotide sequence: TGTGCCAGTAGTTTCACAGGACCCTACGAGCAGTACTTC.

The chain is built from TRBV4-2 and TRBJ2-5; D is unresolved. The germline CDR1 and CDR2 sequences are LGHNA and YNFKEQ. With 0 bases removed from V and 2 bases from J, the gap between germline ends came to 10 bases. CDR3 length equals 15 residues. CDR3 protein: CASSQERRKQETQYF. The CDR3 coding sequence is TGTGCCAGCAGCCAAGAGCGACGGAAACAAGAGACCCAGTACTTC.

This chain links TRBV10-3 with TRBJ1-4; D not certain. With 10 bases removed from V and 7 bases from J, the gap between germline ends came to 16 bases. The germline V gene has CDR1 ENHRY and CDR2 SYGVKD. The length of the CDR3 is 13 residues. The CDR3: CATQSSWGEKLFF. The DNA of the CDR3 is TGTGCCACCCAGAGTTCCTGGGGTGAAAAACTGTTTTTT.

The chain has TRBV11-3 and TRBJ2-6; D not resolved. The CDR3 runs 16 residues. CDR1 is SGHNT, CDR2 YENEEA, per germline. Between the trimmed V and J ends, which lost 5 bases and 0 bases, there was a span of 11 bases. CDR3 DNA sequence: TGTGCCAGCAGCCCTGCACACGGCTCTGGGGCCAACGTCCTGACTTTC. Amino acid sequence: CASSPAHGSGANVLTF.

The CDR3 DNA follows: TGCGCCAGCAGTGACCTTCTAGCGGGAGGGTATGATGAGCAGTTCTTC. Translated, it gives CASSDLLAGGYDEQFF. V usage is TRBV10-1 and J usage is TRBJ2-1, with 12 bases fitting TRBD2. CDR3 length equals 16 residues. Germline-derived CDR1 and CDR2 are WNHNN and SYGVQD (reference sequence). The ends lost 3 bases at V and 8 bases at J; junction bases unmatched: 8.

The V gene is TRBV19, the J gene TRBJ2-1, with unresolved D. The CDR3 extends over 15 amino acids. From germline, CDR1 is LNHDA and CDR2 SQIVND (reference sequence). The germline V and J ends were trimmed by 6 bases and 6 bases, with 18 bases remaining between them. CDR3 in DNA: TGTGCCAGTAGGCCGAGACGGAGTGCCCTCAATGAGCAGTTCTTC. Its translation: CASRPRRSALNEQFF. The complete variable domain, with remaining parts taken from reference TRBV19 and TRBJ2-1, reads DGGITQSPKYLFRKEGQNVTLSCEQNLNHDAMYWYRQDPGQGLRLIYYSQIVNDFQKGDIAEGYSVSREKKESFPLTVTSAQKNPTAFYLCASRPRRSALNEQFFGPGTRLTVL.

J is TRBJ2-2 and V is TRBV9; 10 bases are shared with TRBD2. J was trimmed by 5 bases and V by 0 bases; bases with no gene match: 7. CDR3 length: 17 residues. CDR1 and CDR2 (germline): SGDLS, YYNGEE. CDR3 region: CASSVASAGGPTGELFF. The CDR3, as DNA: TGTGCCAGCAGCGTAGCTTCAGCGGGAGGGCCTACCGGGGAGCTGTTTTTT.

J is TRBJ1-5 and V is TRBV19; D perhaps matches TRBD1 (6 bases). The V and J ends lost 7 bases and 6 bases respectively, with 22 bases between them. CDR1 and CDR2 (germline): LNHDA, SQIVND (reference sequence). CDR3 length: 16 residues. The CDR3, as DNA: TGTGCCAGTAATTCTAGGGTTGGGGGCTCGGGTCAGCCCCAGCATTTT. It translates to CASNSRVGGSGQPQHF.

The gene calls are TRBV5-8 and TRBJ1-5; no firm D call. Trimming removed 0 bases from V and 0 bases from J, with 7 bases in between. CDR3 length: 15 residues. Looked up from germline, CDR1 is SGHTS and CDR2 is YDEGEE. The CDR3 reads CASSLEGYSNQPQHF. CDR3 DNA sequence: TGTGCCAGCAGCTTGGAGGGATATAGCAATCAGCCCCAGCATTTT. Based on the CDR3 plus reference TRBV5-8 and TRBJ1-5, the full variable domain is EAGVTQSPTHLIKTRGQQATLRCSPISGHTSVYWYQQALGLGLQFLLWYDEGEERNRGNFPPRFSGRQFPNYSSELNVNALELEDSALYLCASSLEGYSNQPQHFGDGTRLSIL.

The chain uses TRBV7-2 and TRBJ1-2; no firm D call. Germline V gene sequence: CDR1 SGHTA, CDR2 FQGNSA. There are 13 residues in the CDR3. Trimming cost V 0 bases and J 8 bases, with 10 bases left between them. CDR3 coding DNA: TGTGCCAGCAGCTTAGCGGCGGAAGGCGGCTACACCTTC. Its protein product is CASSLAAEGGYTF.

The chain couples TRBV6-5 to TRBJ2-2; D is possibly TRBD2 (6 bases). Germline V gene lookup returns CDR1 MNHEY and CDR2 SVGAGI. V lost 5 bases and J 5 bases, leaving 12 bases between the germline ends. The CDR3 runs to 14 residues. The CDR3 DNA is TGTGCCAGCAGTCTGCGGAGGGGAACCGGGGAGCTGTTTTTT. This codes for CASSLRRGTGELFF.

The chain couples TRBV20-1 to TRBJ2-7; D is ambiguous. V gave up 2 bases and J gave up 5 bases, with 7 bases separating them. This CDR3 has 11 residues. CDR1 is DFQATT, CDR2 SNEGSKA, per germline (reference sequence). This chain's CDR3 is CSARLDDEQYF. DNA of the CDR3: TGCAGTGCTAGACTAGACGACGAGCAGTACTTC.

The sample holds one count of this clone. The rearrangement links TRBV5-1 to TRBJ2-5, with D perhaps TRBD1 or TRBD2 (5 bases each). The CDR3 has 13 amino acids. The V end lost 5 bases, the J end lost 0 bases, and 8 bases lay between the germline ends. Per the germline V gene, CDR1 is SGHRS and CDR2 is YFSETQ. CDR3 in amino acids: CASSTGHQETQYF. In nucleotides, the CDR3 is TGCGCCAGCAGTACGGGGCACCAAGAGACCCAGTACTTC.

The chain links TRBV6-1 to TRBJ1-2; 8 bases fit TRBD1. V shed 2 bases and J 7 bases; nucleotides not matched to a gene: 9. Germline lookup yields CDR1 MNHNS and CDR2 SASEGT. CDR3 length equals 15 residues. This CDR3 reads CASSESETGVRGYTF. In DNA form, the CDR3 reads TGTGCCAGCAGTGAATCCGAGACAGGGGTACGTGGCTACACCTTC.